This section outlines one TCR beta chain sequence together with its context. The sample originates from a study of OX40 agonist ivuxolimab in advanced cancers. Whole-study context: Of the patients, three showed partial responses, one with hepatocellular carcinoma and two with cutaneous melanoma.

Trimming stripped 3 bases from V and 3 bases from J, with 11 bases between. In germline, CDR1 is LNHDA, CDR2 SQIVND (reference sequence). The CDR3 covers 15 residues. Profiled with immunoSEQ multiplex PCR; TCRdb holds only in-frame clones, not every one. Of roughly 71,000 clones in the sample, approximately 89% were seen once. Sequenced here: CD4+ or CD8+ T cells sorted from blood, sampled in a trial of the OX40 agonist ivuxolimab. The chain uses TRBV19 and TRBJ1-4; D gene unclear. The receptor was isolated from an adult with an advanced solid tumor such as melanoma, head and neck, liver or kidney cancer. The CDR3 DNA is TGTGCCAGTAGTATTGGGTTCGGGTCTAATGAAAAACTGTTTTTT. It encodes CASSIGFGSNEKLFF.